One sample yielded the 15 T cell receptor beta chains listed below, sequenced in a study of blood T cell repertoires in COVID-19. The data were produced by immunoSEQ multiplex PCR, yet TCRdb's version contains in-frame clones alone and is incomplete. The data hold about 250,000 clones, with about 80% observed a single time. The sequencing sample was made of peripheral blood. All receptors derive from a man aged 80 or over with acute or convalescent COVID-19.

The chain employs TRBV7-9 and TRBJ1-1; TRBD1 might be the D (6 bases). With 5 bases removed from V and 3 bases from J, the gap between germline ends came to 16 bases. CDR1 and CDR2 from the germline V gene are SEHNR and FQNEAQ (reference sequence). The CDR3 is made up of 15 amino acids. The CDR3 protein is CASSVSGTRDTEAFF. The CDR3 bases are TGTGCCAGCAGCGTATCCGGGACAAGGGACACTGAAGCTTTCTTT.

The CDR3 loop reads CATSGGRGLNGYTF. The CDR3 DNA reads TGTGCCACCAGTGGGGGCAGGGGGTTAAATGGCTACACCTTC. This chain joins TRBV24-1 and TRBJ1-2, with TRBD1 identical over 7 bases. Trimming cost V 5 bases and J 6 bases; bases outside gene matches: 8. The CDR3 runs 14 residues. The germline V gene encodes CDR1 KGHDR and CDR2 SFDVKD.

This clone came up a few times. The chain's CDR3 is CASSGTSVSEQYF. CDR3 nucleotides: TGTGCCAGCAGCGGGACTAGCGTCTCCGAGCAGTACTTC. J is TRBJ2-7 and V is TRBV9, with 9 bases matching TRBD2. There are 13 residues in the CDR3. Germline V gene lookup returns CDR1 SGDLS and CDR2 YYNGEE. Unmatched junction bases numbered 4, after V lost 3 bases and J lost 6 bases.

This chain uses TRBV5-1 with TRBJ1-5; D gene ambiguous. The CDR3 is 15 residues long. V lost 2 bases to trimming and J lost 1 base, with 10 bases between them. Germline V gene data show CDR1 as SGHRS and CDR2 as YFSETQ. In DNA, the CDR3 is TGCGCCAGCAGCTTAGGCGGCGCGAGCAATCAGCCCCAGCATTTT. This codes for CASSLGGASNQPQHF.

The gene calls are TRBV6-5 and TRBJ1-2; D might be TRBD1 (6 bases). The V end was cut by 2 bases, the J end by 7 bases, with 17 bases between. The V gene's germline CDR1 is MNHEY and CDR2 SVGAGI. This CDR3 contains 15 residues. The CDR3 coding sequence is TGTGCCAGCAGTTACACCGGACACCAAGGGGGTGGCTACACCTTC. This codes for CASSYTGHQGGGYTF.

This chain joins TRBV19 and TRBJ2-2; 8 nucleotides align to TRBD2. The CDR3 is 15 amino acids. CDR1 and CDR2 from the germline V gene are LNHDA and SQIVND (reference sequence). Germline trimming cut 5 bases from V and 7 bases from J; bases unmatched to any gene: 9. CDR3: CASSPVGRAGGELFF. The DNA for the CDR3 is TGTGCCAGTAGTCCAGTCGGGAGGGCCGGCGGGGAGCTGTTTTTT.

This sequence joins TRBV5-1 and TRBJ1-4; no clear D gene. V was cut by 4 bases and J by 0 bases, with 7 bases left in between. Germline assignment: CDR1 SGHRS and CDR2 YFSETQ. This CDR3 has 14 amino acids. The CDR3 DNA reads as TGCGCCAGCAGCCACAGTGCAACTAATGAAAAACTGTTTTTT. This codes for CASSHSATNEKLFF.

The V gene is TRBV5-4, the J gene TRBJ1-2, with 7 nucleotides matching TRBD1. The germline V gene has CDR1 SGHNT and CDR2 YYREEE (reference sequence). The CDR3 has 18 residues. After removal of 0 bases from V and 4 bases from J, the junction contained 15 bases not matched to a gene. As DNA, the CDR3 is TGTGCCAGCAGCTTGGCCGGGACAGCAGCCACCCGGGGCTATGGCTACACCTTC. This codes for CASSLAGTAATRGYGYTF.

The chain couples TRBV29-1 to TRBJ2-1, with 15 bases aligning to TRBD2. CDR1 is SQVTM and CDR2 is ANQGSEA in the germline V gene. This CDR3 spans 18 amino acids. The trim removed 4 bases at V and 0 bases at J, leaving 7 bases unmatched. The CDR3, as DNA: TGCAGCGTTGGCCGCGGACTAGCGGGAGGGCCCTCCTACAATGAGCAGTTCTTC. Amino acids: CSVGRGLAGGPSYNEQFF.

This rearrangement joins TRBV18 to TRBJ2-7, with D possibly being TRBD1 (5 bases). This CDR3 spans 13 amino acids. Germline assignment: CDR1 KGHSH and CDR2 LQKENI. With 4 bases removed from V and 1 base from J, the gap between germline ends came to 8 bases. The CDR3 region is CASSQGLSYEQYF. In nucleotides, the CDR3 is TGTGCCAGCTCACAGGGGTTGTCCTACGAGCAGTACTTC.

The genes are TRBV10-2 and TRBJ1-4; D uncertain. V lost 8 bases and J 6 bases, leaving 13 bases between the germline ends. This CDR3 region has 13 residues. Germline V gives CDR1 WSHSY, CDR2 SAAADI. The CDR3 DNA follows: TGCGCCAGCGGGGAGGGCGCTGATGAAAAACTGTTTTTT. Translating it yields CASGEGADEKLFF.

A few counts support this clone. V gene TRBV18 combines with J gene TRBJ1-1; 8 bases map to TRBD1. Trimming took 3 bases from V and 1 from J; bases not matched to a gene: 4. CDR1 and CDR2 (germline): KGHSH, LQKENI. The CDR3 totals 15 residues. CDR3 bases: TGTGCCAGCTCACCCCAAGGGACAGGGAACACTGAAGCTTTCTTT. This codes for CASSPQGTGNTEAFF.

This chain connects TRBV19 to TRBJ1-3, with TRBD1 identical over 8 bases. The V segment lost 5 bases and the J segment 0 bases; nucleotides outside the gene matches: 6. The CDR3 contains 16 residues. Germline CDR1 LNHDA, CDR2 SQIVND (reference sequence). The CDR3: CASSPTGVYSGNTIYF. The DNA for the CDR3 is TGTGCCAGTAGTCCGACAGGGGTATACTCTGGAAACACCATATATTTT.

V usage is TRBV7-2 and J usage is TRBJ2-2; TRBD2 agrees at 10 bases. Germline CDR1 and CDR2: SGHTA and FQGNSA. The CDR3 contains 17 residues. With 2 bases clipped from V and 2 bases from J, the junction kept 5 bases outside the gene matches. CDR3 loop: CASSLKSGGVNTGELFF. CDR3 nucleotides: TGTGCCAGCAGCTTAAAAAGCGGGGGGGTAAACACCGGGGAGCTGTTTTTT.

The rearrangement links TRBV5-8 to TRBJ2-5, with 8 bases that match TRBD1. Germline assignment: CDR1 SGHTS and CDR2 YDEGEE. The CDR3 has 15 residues. With V trimmed by 0 bases and J by 5 bases, 6 bases remained unmatched. The DNA for the CDR3 is TGTGCCAGCAGCTTGGGGACAGGGTTTGGTGAGACCCAGTACTTC. It encodes CASSLGTGFGETQYF. Full variable domain (missing parts from reference TRBV5-8 and TRBJ2-5): EAGVTQSPTHLIKTRGQQATLRCSPISGHTSVYWYQQALGLGLQFLLWYDEGEERNRGNFPPRFSGRQFPNYSSELNVNALELEDSALYLCASSLGTGFGETQYFGPGTRLLVL.